The 12 T cell receptor beta chains given below trace back to one sample, sequenced in a study of beta chain features in type 1 diabetes. Expressed TCRB transcripts got sequenced, as all isolated RNA was reverse transcribed. Data came from immunoSEQ multiplex PCR; TCRdb stores just in-frame clones and leaves some out. The data hold around 19,000 clones, with around 50% observed a single time. Sequenced material: stem cell memory CD4+ T cells from blood. The receptors shown here come from a man aged 18 to 29 in good health.

The chain couples TRBV5-4 to TRBJ2-5; D gene unclear. Trimming removed 2 bases from V and 3 bases from J, with 2 bases in between. The CDR3 runs 11 residues. Germline assignment: CDR1 SGHNT and CDR2 YYREEE (reference sequence). The CDR3 DNA sequence: TGTGCCAGCAGCTTTAAAGAGACCCAGTACTTC. Its protein product is CASSFKETQYF. Full variable domain (remainder filled in from reference TRBV5-4 and TRBJ2-5): ETGVTQSPTHLIKTRGQQVTLRCSSQSGHNTVSWYQQALGQGPQFIFQYYREEENGRGNFPPRFSGLQFPNYSSELNVNALELDDSALYLCASSFKETQYFGPGTRLLVL.

The chain is built from TRBV11-2 and TRBJ2-7; a weak D match, TRBD2 (7 bases). The V gene lost 5 bases and the J gene lost 0 bases, with 17 bases spanning the gap. Looked up from germline, CDR1 is SGHAT and CDR2 is FQNNGV. The CDR3 runs 16 residues. CDR3 in amino acids: CASSPPGGGSSYEQYF. The CDR3, as DNA: TGTGCCAGCAGCCCGCCGGGGGGCGGAAGCTCCTACGAGCAGTACTTC.

The chain couples TRBV10-3 to TRBJ2-7; 7 bases are shared with TRBD1. The length of the CDR3 is 13 residues. V shed 10 bases and J 1 base; nucleotides not matched to a gene: 7. Germline CDR1 ENHRY, CDR2 SYGVKD. DNA for the CDR3: TGTGCCACCTCCGGGACAGAATCCTACGAGCAGTACTTC. Residues: CATSGTESYEQYF.

The chain couples TRBV7-9 to TRBJ1-2, with TRBD1 matching 8 bases. The J segment lost 4 bases and the V segment lost 5 bases, leaving 3 bases of the junction unmatched. CDR1 and CDR2 from the germline V gene are SEHNR and FQNEAQ (reference sequence). The CDR3 spans 13 residues. The CDR3 loop reads CASSAQGGYGYTF. For the CDR3, the DNA is TGTGCCAGCAGCGCACAGGGGGGCTATGGCTACACCTTC.

The CDR3 here is CASSPGDSRGGNQPQHF. Written as DNA, the CDR3 is TGTGCCAGCAGCCCCGGGGACAGCCGAGGAGGAAATCAGCCCCAGCATTTT. This chain connects TRBV9 to TRBJ1-5; 7 positions match TRBD1. CDR1 is SGDLS and CDR2 is YYNGEE in the germline V gene. The CDR3 length is 17 residues. V shed 4 bases, J shed 4 bases, and the junction held 14 bases outside the gene matches.

This chain connects TRBV5-6 to TRBJ2-2; TRBD1 matches at 7 bases. Per the germline V gene, CDR1 is SGHDT and CDR2 is YYEEEE. V was pared by 4 bases and J by 2 bases, with 5 bases of the junction left unmatched. The CDR3 covers 15 residues. CDR3 nucleotide sequence: TGTGCCAGCAGCAACCGGGACAGAAACACCGGGGAGCTGTTTTTT. It yields the protein CASSNRDRNTGELFF.

The rearrangement joins TRBV5-1 to TRBJ1-1; TRBD1 agrees at 8 bases. After removal of 4 bases from V and 5 bases from J, the junction contained 10 bases not matched to a gene. Germline V gene sequence: CDR1 SGHRS, CDR2 YFSETQ. The CDR3 is made up of 15 amino acids. As DNA, the CDR3 is TGCGCCAGCAGCCCAATAGGACAGGGTCGAACTGAAGCTTTCTTT. It codes for CASSPIGQGRTEAFF.

In its sample, this clone was seen a few times. The chain is built from TRBV19 and TRBJ2-1, with a weak D call TRBD2 (6 bases). The germline V and J ends were trimmed by 6 bases and 4 bases, with 25 bases remaining between them. This CDR3 has 18 residues. The V gene's germline CDR1 is LNHDA and CDR2 SQIVND (reference sequence). The CDR3 reads CASSPDPLALRPYNEQFF. The CDR3 nucleotides are TGTGCCAGTAGCCCAGACCCCCTAGCGCTAAGACCTTACAATGAGCAGTTCTTC.

This CDR3 is CSVEGSRLADTQYF. CDR3 bases: TGCAGCGTTGAAGGGTCCAGGTTGGCAGATACGCAGTATTTT. The chain employs TRBV29-1 and TRBJ2-3; D unclear. CDR1 is SQVTM, CDR2 ANQGSEA, per germline. The V end lost 1 base, the J end lost 4 bases, and 12 bases lay between the germline ends. The CDR3 runs to 14 residues.

The V and J genes are TRBV6-5 and TRBJ1-1; a weak D match, TRBD1 (6 bases). Between the trimmed V and J ends, which lost 3 bases and 8 bases, there was a span of 13 bases. CDR1 and CDR2 from the germline V gene are MNHEY and SVGAGI. The CDR3 totals 13 residues. The DNA of the CDR3 is TGTGCCAGCAGTTATAGGGAGACAGGCGAAGCTTTCTTT. Protein sequence: CASSYRETGEAFF.

This chain uses TRBV7-2 with TRBJ2-7, with D unclear. The ends were cut back, 0 bases at V and 1 base at J, with 4 bases in the middle. The CDR3 is 13 amino acids. Per germline, CDR1 SGHTA and CDR2 FQGNSA. The CDR3, as DNA: TGTGCCAGCAGCTTAGCCGTGTCCTACGAGCAGTACTTC. This codes for CASSLAVSYEQYF.

V is TRBV6-1 and J is TRBJ2-7, with 12 bases identical to TRBD1. The CDR3 consists of 13 residues. The germline gives CDR1 MNHNS, CDR2 SASEGT. The V segment lost 5 bases and the J segment 6 bases; nucleotides outside the gene matches: 2. CDR3 sequence reads: CASSSGQGAEQYF. CDR3 bases: TGTGCCAGCAGTTCGGGACAGGGGGCCGAGCAGTACTTC.